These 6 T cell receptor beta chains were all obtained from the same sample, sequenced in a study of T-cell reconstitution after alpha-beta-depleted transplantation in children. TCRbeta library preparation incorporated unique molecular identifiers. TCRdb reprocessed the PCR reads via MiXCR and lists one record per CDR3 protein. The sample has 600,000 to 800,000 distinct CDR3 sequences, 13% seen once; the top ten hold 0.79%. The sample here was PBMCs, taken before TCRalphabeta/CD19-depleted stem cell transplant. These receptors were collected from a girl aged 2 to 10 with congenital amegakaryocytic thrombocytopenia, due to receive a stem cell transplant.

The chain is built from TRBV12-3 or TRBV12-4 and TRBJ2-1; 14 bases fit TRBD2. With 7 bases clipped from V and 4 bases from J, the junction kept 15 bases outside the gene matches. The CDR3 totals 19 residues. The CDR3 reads CASNTQLLTSGRGYNEQFF. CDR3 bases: TGTGCCAGCAATACCCAACTTCTGACTAGCGGGAGGGGTTACAATGAGCAGTTCTTC.

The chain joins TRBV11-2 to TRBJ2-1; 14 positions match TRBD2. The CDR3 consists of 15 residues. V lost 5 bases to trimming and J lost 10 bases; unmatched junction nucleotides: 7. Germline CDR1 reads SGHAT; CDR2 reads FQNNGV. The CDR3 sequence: CASSPTGLAGVEQFF. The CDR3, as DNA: TGTGCCAGCAGCCCCACGGGACTAGCGGGAGTCGAGCAGTTCTTC.

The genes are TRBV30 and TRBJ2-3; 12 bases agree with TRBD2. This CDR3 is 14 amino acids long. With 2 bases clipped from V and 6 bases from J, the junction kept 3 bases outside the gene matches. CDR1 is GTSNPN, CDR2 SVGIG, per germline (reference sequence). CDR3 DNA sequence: TGTGCCTGGAGTCGACTAGCGGGAGCCGATACGCAGTATTTT. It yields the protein CAWSRLAGADTQYF.

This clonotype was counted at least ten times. CDR3 coding DNA: TGCGCCAGCAGCTTGGCCTGGGGAACCGGGGAGCTGTTTTTT. Translating gives CASSLAWGTGELFF. The V gene is TRBV5-1, the J gene TRBJ2-2; D is undetermined. CDR3 size: 14 residues. Trimming cost V 0 bases and J 5 bases, with 8 bases left between them. The V gene's germline CDR1 is SGHRS and CDR2 YFSETQ.

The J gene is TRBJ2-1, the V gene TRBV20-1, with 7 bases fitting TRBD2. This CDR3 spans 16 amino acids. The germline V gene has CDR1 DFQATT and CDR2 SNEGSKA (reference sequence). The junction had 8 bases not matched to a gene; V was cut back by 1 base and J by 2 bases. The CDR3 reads CSARGLEREAYNEQFF. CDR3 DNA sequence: TGCAGTGCTAGAGGGCTGGAGCGGGAAGCCTACAATGAGCAGTTCTTC.

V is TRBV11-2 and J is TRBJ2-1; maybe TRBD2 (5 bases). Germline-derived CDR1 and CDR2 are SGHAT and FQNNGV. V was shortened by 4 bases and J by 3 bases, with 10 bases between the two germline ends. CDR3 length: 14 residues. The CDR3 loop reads CASSSFGDYNEQFF. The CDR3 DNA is TGTGCCAGCAGCTCCTTCGGGGACTACAATGAGCAGTTCTTC.